This T cell receptor beta chain was sequenced in a study of blood T cell repertoires in COVID-19. Sequencing was performed with immunoSEQ multiplex PCR; in TCRdb, only in-frame clones are kept and a portion is missing. The table shows approximately 120,000 clones, with roughly 85% occurring only once. The CDR3 is made up of 14 amino acids. The germline gives CDR1 SGHTA, CDR2 FQGTGA. V gave up 2 bases and J gave up 7 bases; unmatched junction bases: 6. The rearrangement links TRBV7-3 to TRBJ2-3; 7 nucleotides match TRBD2. Material: peripheral blood. The sequence came from a man older than 75 with active or convalescent COVID-19. The CDR3: CASSLGSGWNTQYF. The CDR3 DNA follows: TGTGCCAGCAGCTTAGGTAGCGGGTGGAATACGCAGTATTTT.